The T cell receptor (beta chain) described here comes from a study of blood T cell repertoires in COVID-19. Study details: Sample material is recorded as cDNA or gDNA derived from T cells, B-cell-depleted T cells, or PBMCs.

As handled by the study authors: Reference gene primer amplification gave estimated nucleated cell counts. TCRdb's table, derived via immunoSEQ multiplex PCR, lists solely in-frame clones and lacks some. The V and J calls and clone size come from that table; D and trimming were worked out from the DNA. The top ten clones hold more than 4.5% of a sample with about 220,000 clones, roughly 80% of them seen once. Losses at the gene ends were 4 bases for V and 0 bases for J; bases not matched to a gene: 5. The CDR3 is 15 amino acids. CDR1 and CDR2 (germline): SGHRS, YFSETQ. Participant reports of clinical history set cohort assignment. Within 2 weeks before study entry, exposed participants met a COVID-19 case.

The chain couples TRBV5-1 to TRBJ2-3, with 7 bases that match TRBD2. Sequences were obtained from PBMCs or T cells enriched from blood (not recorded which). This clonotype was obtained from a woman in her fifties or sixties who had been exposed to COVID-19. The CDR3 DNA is TGCGCCAGCAGCCTGCAGGGAGGGAGCACAGATACGCAGTATTTT. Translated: CASSLQGGSTDTQYF. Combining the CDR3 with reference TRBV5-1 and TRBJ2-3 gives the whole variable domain KAGVTQTPRYLIKTRGQQVTLSCSPISGHRSVSWYQQTPGQGLQFLFEYFSETQRNKGNFPGRFSGRQFSNSRSEMNVSTLELGDSALYLCASSLQGGSTDTQYFGPGTRLTVL.